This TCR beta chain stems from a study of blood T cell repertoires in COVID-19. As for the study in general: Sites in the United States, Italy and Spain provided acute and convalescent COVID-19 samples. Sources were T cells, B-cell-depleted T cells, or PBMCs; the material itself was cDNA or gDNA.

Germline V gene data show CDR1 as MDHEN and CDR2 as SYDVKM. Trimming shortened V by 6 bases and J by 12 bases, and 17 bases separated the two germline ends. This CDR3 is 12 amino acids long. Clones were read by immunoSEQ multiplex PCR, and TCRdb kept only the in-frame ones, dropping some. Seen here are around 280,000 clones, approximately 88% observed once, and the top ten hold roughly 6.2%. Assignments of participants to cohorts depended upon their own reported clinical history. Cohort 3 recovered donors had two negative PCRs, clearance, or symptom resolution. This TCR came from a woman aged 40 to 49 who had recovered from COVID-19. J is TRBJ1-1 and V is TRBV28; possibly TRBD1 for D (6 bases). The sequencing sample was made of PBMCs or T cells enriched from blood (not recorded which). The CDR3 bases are TGTGCCAGCAGATCAGGGGTATTAACGCCTTTCTTT. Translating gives CASRSGVLTPFF.